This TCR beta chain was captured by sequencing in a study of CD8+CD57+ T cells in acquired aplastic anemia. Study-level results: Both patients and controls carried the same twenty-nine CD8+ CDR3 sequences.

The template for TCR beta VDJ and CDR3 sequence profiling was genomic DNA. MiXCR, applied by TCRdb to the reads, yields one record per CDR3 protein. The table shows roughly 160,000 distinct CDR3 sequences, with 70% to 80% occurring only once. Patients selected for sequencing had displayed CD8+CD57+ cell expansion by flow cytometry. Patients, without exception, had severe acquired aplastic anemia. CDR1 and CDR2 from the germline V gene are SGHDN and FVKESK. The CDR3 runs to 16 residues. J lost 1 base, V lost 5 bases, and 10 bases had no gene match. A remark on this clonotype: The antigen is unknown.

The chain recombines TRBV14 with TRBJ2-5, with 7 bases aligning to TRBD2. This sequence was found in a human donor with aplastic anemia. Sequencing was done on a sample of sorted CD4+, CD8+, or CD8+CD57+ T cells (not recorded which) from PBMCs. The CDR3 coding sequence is TGTGCCAGCAGCAGTACGTCACTAGCGTTCCAAGAGACCCAGTACTTC. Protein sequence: CASSSTSLAFQETQYF.